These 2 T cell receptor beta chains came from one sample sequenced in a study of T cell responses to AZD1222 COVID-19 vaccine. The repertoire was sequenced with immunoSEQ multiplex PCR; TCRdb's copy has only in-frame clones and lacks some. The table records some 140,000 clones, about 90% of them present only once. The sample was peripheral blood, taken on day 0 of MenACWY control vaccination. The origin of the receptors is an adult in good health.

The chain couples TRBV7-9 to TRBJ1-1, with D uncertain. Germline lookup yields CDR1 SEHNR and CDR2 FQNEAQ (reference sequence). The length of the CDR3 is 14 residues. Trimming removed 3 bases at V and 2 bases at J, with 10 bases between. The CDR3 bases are TGTGCCAGCAGCTTTTCTGCGGCTAACACTGAAGCTTTCTTT. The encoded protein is CASSFSAANTEAFF.

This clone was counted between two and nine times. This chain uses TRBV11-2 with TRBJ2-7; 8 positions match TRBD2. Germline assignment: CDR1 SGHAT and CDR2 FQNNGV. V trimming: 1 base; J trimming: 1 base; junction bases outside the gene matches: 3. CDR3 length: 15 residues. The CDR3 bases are TGTGCCAGCAGCTTAGGCGGGGGGCCTTCCTACGAGCAGTACGTC. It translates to CASSLGGGPSYEQYV.